Listed below are T cell receptor beta chains from one sample, sequenced in a study of blood T cell repertoires in COVID-19. The assay was immunoSEQ multiplex PCR, and TCRdb's table has in-frame clones only and misses some. The sample records 250,000 or so clones, approximately 86% being singletons. The material sequenced was peripheral blood. These receptors were obtained from an older woman with active or convalescent COVID-19. The CDR3 runs from the conserved cysteine through the conserved F or W. A D gene is named only where the DNA matches it firmly. Clone size is given for some rows only: seen once, a few or many times, or a class if the clone is expanded.

J: TRBJ2-3
V: TRBV5-1
size: .
D: .
CDR3: CASSSTGTTDTQYF
DNA: TGCGCCAGCAGCTCGACAGGAACCACAGATACGCAGTATTTT

J: TRBJ1-1
V: TRBV15
size: .
D: .
CDR3: CATSRPPEVEAFF
DNA: TGTGCCACCAGCAGACCCCCAGAGGTAGAAGCTTTCTTT

J: TRBJ2-1
V: TRBV19
size: .
D: TRBD2
CDR3: CASSLAGGDEQFF
DNA: TGTGCCAGTAGTTTGGCGGGGGGGGATGAGCAGTTCTTC

J: TRBJ1-2
V: TRBV10-2
size: .
D: .
CDR3: CASSEGQGYYGYTF
DNA: TGCGCCAGCAGTGAGGGGCAGGGGTACTATGGCTACACCTTC

J: TRBJ2-2
V: TRBV19
size: .
D: TRBD1
CDR3: CASRGQAGTGELFF
DNA: TGTGCCAGTAGGGGACAGGCGGGCACCGGGGAGCTGTTTTTT

J: TRBJ1-2
V: TRBV24-1
size: .
D: TRBD1
CDR3: CATSGQGYGGYTF
DNA: TGTGCCACCAGTGGACAGGGGTACGGAGGCTACACCTTC

J: TRBJ1-1
V: TRBV7-8
size: once
D: .
CDR3: CASSLAGGIIEAFF
DNA: TGTGCCAGCAGCTTAGCAGGAGGGATCATTGAAGCTTTCTTT

J: TRBJ1-1
V: TRBV7-9
size: once
D: TRBD1
CDR3: CASSLTGQGHTEAFF
DNA: TGTGCCAGCAGCTTAACGGGACAGGGCCACACTGAAGCTTTCTTT

J: TRBJ1-1
V: TRBV6-5
size: .
D: TRBD1
CDR3: CASSTGTGRTEAFF
DNA: TGTGCCAGCAGCACCGGGACAGGGAGAACTGAAGCTTTCTTT

J: TRBJ1-1
V: TRBV19
size: few
D: .
CDR3: CASKLDPPGTRTEAFF
DNA: TGTGCCAGCAAACTAGACCCTCCCGGGACACGCACTGAAGCTTTCTTT

J: TRBJ1-6
V: TRBV28
size: .
D: .
CDR3: CASSGHFSSYNSPLHF
DNA: TGTGCCAGCAGTGGACATTTTAGCTCCTATAATTCACCCCTCCACTTT

J: TRBJ2-7
V: TRBV29-1
size: few
D: .
CDR3: CSVEGTGQGFYYEQYF
DNA: TGCAGCGTTGAAGGTACCGGGCAGGGTTTTTACTACGAGCAGTACTTC

J: TRBJ1-5
V: TRBV7-9
size: few
D: TRBD1
CDR3: CASSSGGSNQPQHF
DNA: TGTGCCAGCAGCTCAGGGGGGAGCAATCAGCCCCAGCATTTT

J: TRBJ2-1
V: TRBV10-3
size: .
D: .
CDR3: CAISPGQGSAYNEQFF
DNA: TGTGCCATCAGTCCCGGGCAGGGGTCAGCCTACAATGAGCAGTTCTTC

J: TRBJ1-1
V: TRBV18
size: .
D: TRBD1
CDR3: CASSSRRGEAEAFF
DNA: TGTGCCAGCTCATCTCGCAGGGGGGAAGCTGAAGCTTTCTTT

J: TRBJ1-3
V: TRBV11-3
size: .
D: .
CDR3: CASSRRWGTTIYF
DNA: TGTGCCAGCAGCCGGAGGTGGGGTACAACCATATATTTT

J: TRBJ2-1
V: TRBV7-8
size: .
D: TRBD2
CDR3: CASSLVTGGLYNEQFF
DNA: TGTGCCAGCAGCTTAGTGACGGGGGGACTATACAATGAGCAGTTCTTC

J: TRBJ2-2
V: TRBV5-5
size: .
D: .
CDR3: CAGSLGQGYTGELFF
DNA: TGTGCCGGCAGCTTGGGCCAGGGGTACACCGGGGAGCTGTTTTTT

J: TRBJ2-3
V: TRBV10-2
size: .
D: TRBD1
CDR3: CASRPGTGRGTDTQYF
DNA: TGCGCCAGCAGACCCGGGACAGGGCGGGGCACAGATACGCAGTATTTT

J: TRBJ2-6
V: TRBV9
size: .
D: .
CDR3: CASSVPRGANVLTF
DNA: TGTGCCAGCAGCGTACCCAGGGGGGCCAACGTCCTGACTTTC

J: TRBJ1-6
V: TRBV27
size: once
D: TRBD1
CDR3: CASSYGTGANSPLHF
DNA: TGTGCCAGCAGTTATGGGACAGGGGCAAATTCACCCCTCCACTTT

J: TRBJ2-1
V: TRBV11-3
size: .
D: TRBD1
CDR3: CASSLDQTGDNEQFF
DNA: TGTGCCAGCAGCTTAGATCAGACAGGGGACAATGAGCAGTTCTTC

J: TRBJ2-3
V: TRBV11-3
size: .
D: TRBD1
CDR3: CASSLGGQVTDTQYF
DNA: TGTGCCAGCAGCTTAGGAGGACAGGTCACAGATACGCAGTATTTT

J: TRBJ1-1
V: TRBV6-5
size: .
D: .
CDR3: CASGRLNTEAFF
DNA: TGTGCCAGTGGGAGACTGAACACTGAAGCTTTCTTT

J: TRBJ1-6
V: TRBV5-4
size: .
D: .
CDR3: CASSAPGRGKSPLHF
DNA: TGTGCCAGCAGCGCACCGGGGAGAGGAAAATCACCCCTCCACTTT

J: TRBJ1-1
V: TRBV6-5
size: once
D: TRBD1
CDR3: CASSFTQGTEAFF
DNA: TGTGCCAGCAGTTTTACACAGGGGACTGAAGCTTTCTTT

J: TRBJ1-5
V: TRBV5-6
size: once
D: .
CDR3: CASTTTGSSNQPQHF
DNA: TGTGCCAGCACCACGACAGGCTCCAGCAATCAGCCCCAGCATTTT

J: TRBJ1-1
V: TRBV3-1/TRBV3-2
size: .
D: TRBD1
CDR3: CASSQTGAVETEAFF
DNA: TGTGCCAGCAGCCAAACAGGGGCGGTAGAAACTGAAGCTTTCTTT

J: TRBJ1-1
V: TRBV3-1/TRBV3-2
size: .
D: .
CDR3: CASSQEGCRDTEAFF
DNA: TGTGCCAGCAGCCAAGAGGGGTGCAGGGACACTGAAGCTTTCTTT

J: TRBJ1-6
V: TRBV11-2
size: .
D: .
CDR3: CASSKTGGANSPLHF
DNA: TGTGCCAGCAGCAAGACCGGGGGGGCGAATTCACCCCTCCACTTT

J: TRBJ2-5
V: TRBV24-1
size: .
D: TRBD2
CDR3: CATSDPTPLAGAQETQYF
DNA: TGTGCCACCAGTGACCCAACACCACTAGCGGGGGCTCAAGAGACCCAGTACTTC

J: TRBJ2-3
V: TRBV4-3
size: .
D: TRBD2
CDR3: CASSQDAPTGAGGPDTQYF
DNA: TGCGCCAGCAGCCAAGATGCCCCTACGGGAGCGGGGGGTCCAGATACGCAGTATTTT

J: TRBJ1-1
V: TRBV6-5
size: .
D: TRBD1
CDR3: CASTQGAATEAFF
DNA: TGTGCCAGCACCCAGGGGGCGGCCACTGAAGCTTTCTTT

J: TRBJ2-4
V: TRBV2
size: .
D: TRBD1
CDR3: CATTGVGKNIQYF
DNA: TGTGCCACCACAGGGGTTGGCAAAAACATTCAGTACTTC

J: TRBJ2-3
V: TRBV9
size: .
D: TRBD1
CDR3: CASSVDRADTQYF
DNA: TGTGCCAGCAGCGTCGACAGGGCGGATACGCAGTATTTT

J: TRBJ2-7
V: TRBV12-3/TRBV12-4
size: .
D: .
CDR3: CASSRTGYEQYF
DNA: TGTGCCAGCAGCCGAACAGGGTACGAGCAGTACTTC

J: TRBJ1-3
V: TRBV7-2
size: few
D: .
CDR3: CASSPTLRGFENTIYF
DNA: TGTGCCAGCAGCCCGACCCTAAGGGGGTTTGAAAACACCATATATTTT

J: TRBJ1-3
V: TRBV4-3
size: few
D: .
CDR3: CASSPSSGNTIYF
DNA: TGCGCCAGCAGCCCCAGCTCTGGAAACACCATATATTTT

J: TRBJ1-2
V: TRBV6-1
size: .
D: .
CDR3: CASSDKNLGRGYTF
DNA: TGTGCCAGCAGTGATAAAAACCTGGGGCGGGGCTACACCTTC